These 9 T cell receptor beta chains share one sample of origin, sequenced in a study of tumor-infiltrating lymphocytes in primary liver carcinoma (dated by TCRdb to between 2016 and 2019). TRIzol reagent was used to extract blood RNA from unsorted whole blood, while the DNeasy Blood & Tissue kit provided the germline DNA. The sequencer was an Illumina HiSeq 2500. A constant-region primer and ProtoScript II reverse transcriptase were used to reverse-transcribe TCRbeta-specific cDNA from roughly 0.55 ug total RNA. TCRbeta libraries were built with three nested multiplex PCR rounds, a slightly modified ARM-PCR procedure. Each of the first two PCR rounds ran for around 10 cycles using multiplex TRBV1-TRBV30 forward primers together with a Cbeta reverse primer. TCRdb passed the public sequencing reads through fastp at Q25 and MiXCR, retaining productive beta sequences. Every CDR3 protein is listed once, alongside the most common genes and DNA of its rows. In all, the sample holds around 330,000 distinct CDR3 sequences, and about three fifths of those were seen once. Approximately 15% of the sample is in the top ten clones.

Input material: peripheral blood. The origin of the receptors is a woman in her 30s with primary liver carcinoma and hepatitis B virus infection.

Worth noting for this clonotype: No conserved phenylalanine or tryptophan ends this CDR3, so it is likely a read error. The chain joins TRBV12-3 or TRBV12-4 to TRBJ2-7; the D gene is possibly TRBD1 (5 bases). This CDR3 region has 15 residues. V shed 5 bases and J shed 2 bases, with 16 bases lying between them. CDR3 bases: TGTGCCAGCAGTCCTGCAGGGCAGGGAACCTACGAGCAGTACCTC. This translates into CASSPAGQGTYEQYL.

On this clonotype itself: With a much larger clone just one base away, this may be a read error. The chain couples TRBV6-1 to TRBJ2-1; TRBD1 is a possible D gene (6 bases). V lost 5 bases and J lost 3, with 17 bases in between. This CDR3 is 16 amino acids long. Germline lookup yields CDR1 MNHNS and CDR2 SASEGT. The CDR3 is CASSWGEQGGYNEQFF. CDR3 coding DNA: TGTGCCAGCAGTTGGGGTGAACAGGGTGGCTACAATGAGCAGTTCTTC.

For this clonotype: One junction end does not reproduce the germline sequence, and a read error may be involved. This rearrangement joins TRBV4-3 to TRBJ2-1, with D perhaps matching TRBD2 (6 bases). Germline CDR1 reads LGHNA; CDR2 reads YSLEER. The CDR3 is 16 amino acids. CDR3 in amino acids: CVSSQNAGSSYNERFF. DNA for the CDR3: TGCGTCAGCAGCCAAAATGCGGGAAGCTCCTACAATGAGCGGTTCTTC.

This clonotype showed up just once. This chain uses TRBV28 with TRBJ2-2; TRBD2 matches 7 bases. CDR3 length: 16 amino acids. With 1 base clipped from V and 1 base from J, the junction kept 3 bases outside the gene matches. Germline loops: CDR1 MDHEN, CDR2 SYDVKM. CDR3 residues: CASSLLSGVNTGELFF. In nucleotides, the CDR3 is TGTGCCAGCAGTTTATTGAGCGGGGTGAACACCGGGGAGCTGTTTTTT.

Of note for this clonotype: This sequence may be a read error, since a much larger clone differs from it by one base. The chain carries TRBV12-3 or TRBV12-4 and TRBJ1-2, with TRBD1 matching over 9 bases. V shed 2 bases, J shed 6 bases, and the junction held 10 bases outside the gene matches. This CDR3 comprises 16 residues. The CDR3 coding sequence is TGTGCCAGCAGTTTAACAGGGGGCGCCGGGGTCGATGGCTACACCTTC. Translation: CASSLTGGAGVDGYTF.

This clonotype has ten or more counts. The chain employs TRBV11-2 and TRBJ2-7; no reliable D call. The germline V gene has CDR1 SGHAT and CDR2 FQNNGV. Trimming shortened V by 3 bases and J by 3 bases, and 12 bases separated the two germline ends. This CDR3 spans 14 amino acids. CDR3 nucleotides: TGTGCCAGCAGCTTGAGCCCCTTTAGCTACGAGCAGTACTTC. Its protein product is CASSLSPFSYEQYF.

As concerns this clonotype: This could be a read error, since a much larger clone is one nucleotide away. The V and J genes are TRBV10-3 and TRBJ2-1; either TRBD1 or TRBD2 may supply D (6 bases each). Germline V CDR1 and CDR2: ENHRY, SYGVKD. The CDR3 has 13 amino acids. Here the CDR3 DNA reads TGTGCCATCGGTGAGTCGGAGGGGGTGGAGCAGTTCTTC. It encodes CAIGESEGVEQFF.

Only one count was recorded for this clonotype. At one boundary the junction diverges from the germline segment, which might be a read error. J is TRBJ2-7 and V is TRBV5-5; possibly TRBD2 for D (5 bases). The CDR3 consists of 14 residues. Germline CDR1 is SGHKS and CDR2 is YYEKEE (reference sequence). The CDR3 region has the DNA TGTGCCAGGAGCTTGGAGGCGAATCTCTACGAGCAGTACTTC. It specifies CARSLEANLYEQYF.

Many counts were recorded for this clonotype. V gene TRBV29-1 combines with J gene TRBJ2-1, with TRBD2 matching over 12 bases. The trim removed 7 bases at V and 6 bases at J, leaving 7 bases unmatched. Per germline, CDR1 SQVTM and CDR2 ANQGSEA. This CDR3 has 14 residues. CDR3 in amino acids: CSGTGLAGSNEQFF. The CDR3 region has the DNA TGCAGCGGGACCGGACTAGCGGGATCCAATGAGCAGTTCTTC.